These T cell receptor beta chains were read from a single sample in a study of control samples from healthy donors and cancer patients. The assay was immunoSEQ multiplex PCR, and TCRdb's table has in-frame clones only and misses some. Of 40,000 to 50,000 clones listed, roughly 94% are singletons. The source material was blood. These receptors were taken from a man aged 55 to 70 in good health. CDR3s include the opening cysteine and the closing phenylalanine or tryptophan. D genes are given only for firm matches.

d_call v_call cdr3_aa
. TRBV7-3 CASSAGHRNTEAFF
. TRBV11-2 CASSLESGMVVVYNNEKLFF
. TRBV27 CASSRPGPGRGKLFF
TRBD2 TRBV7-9 CASSLSGGPDTQYF
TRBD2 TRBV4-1 CASSQAPGVGLAGGKEETQYF
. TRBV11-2 CASLRDAAYEQYF
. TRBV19 CASSIWGDEQFF
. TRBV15 CATSRDSVSYEQYF
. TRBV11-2 CASSFGIGGGNQPQHF
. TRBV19 CASSIDSQDRGYTF
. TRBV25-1 CASSESIRAGNTEAFF
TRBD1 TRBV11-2 CASSSIGDSFSYEQYF
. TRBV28 CASSFLGANYGYTF
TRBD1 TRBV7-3 CASSLIIRGQGWGTYEQYF
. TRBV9 CASSVDFQVDEQFF
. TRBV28 CASSQGTYGYTF
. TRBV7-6 CASSRRDNLGEQYF
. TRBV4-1 CASSQDWVGGSTDTQYF
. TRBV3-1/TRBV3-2 CASSQGDFSTDTQYF
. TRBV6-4 CASSDTGSANEKLFF
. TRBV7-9 CASSLAIQGNLFF
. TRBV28 CASTSQGLIGSYNSPLHF
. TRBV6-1 CASSDRGGRAGELFF
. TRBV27 CASSFRGLTYEQYF
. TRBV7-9 CASSLGDVSNQPQHF
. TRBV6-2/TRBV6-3 CASSSEGVVSPLHF
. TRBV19 CASSIARARTF
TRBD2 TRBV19 CASSSPGLAVYNEQFF
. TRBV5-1 CASSGGTRGNYGYTF
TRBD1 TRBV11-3 CASSQEGTGGHSYEQYF
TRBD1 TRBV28 CASTSGDRREKLFF
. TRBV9 CASSVAPAVGGTGYEQYF
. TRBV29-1 CSVEGRASTDTQYF
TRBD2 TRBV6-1 CASSEGSSGRVVGELFF
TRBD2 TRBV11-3 CASSQAGGRSYNEQFF
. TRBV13 CASSLGSFPNEQFF
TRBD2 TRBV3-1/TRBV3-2 CASSQRILLAGTSNEQFF
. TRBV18 CASSPDTGELFF
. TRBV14 CASSDEQGLAYEQYF
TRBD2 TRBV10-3 CAISDLAGTYNEQFF
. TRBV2 CASAIGMGGELFF
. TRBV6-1 CASSEMGAEAFF
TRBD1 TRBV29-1 CSVRQGGNYGYTF
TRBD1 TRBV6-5 CASRRGQGVNNEQFF
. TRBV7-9 CASSLGDTNTEAFF
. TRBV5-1 CASSPSDWNEQYF
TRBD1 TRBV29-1 CSVVGGNGNQPQHF
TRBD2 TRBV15 CATSRDPLGLAGKETQYF
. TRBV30 CAWGATTGELFF
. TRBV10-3 CAISDPQGLSTDTQYF
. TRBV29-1 CSVAPQGPYEQYF
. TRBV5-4 CASSLGWGISDEQYF